The clone carrying this T cell receptor beta chain was found a few times. With 7 bases clipped from V and 3 bases from J, the junction kept 8 bases outside the gene matches. The CDR3 contains 15 residues. The germline V gene encodes CDR1 LNHDA and CDR2 SQIVND (reference sequence). This entry is derived from a study of patients and donors after allogeneic stem cell transplantation. A single record per CDR3 protein comes from TCRdb applying MiXCR to the RT-PCR reads. The sample has approximately 170,000 distinct CDR3 sequences; more than 20% are singletons. The chain has TRBV19 and TRBJ2-2; TRBD2 agrees at 7 bases. This clonotype originated in a human donor who was either an allogeneic HSCT recipient or a stem cell or donor lymphocyte infusion donor (not recorded which). It is not recorded whose cells these are; they may come from a transplant donor. The sequencing input was blood, either unsorted or a sorted T cell fraction (not recorded which). As DNA, the CDR3 is TGTGCCAGTATGGTGAGCGGGACCTACACCGGGGAGCTGTTTTTT. Amino acids: CASMVSGTYTGELFF. Full variable domain (rest looked up from reference TRBV19 and TRBJ2-2): DGGITQSPKYLFRKEGQNVTLSCEQNLNHDAMYWYRQDPGQGLRLIYYSQIVNDFQKGDIAEGYSVSREKKESFPLTVTSAQKNPTAFYLCASMVSGTYTGELFFGEGSRLTVL.